The source of this TCR beta chain is a study of regulatory T cells in long-lasting Graves disease. The sample's time point: newly diagnosed GD, antithyroid drugs for less than 3 months. From PBMCs, RNA was extracted and then used to make the TCR library. This clonotype was found many times. Germline loops: CDR1 KGHSH, CDR2 LQKENI. The V end was cut by 3 bases, the J end by 7 bases, with 12 bases between. This CDR3 has 13 residues. Combining iRepertoire HTBI primers with Arm-PCR of CDR3 regions, the authors built TCR beta libraries. TCRdb reprocessed the multiplex PCR reads via MiXCR and lists one record per CDR3 protein. The sample has around 400,000 distinct CDR3 sequences; 10% to 15% are singletons. The same data also contributed to another study, on T cells in Graves' hyperthyroidism and ophthalmopathy. Per that study: Primed by the HTBI set, a first-round RT-PCR was run on the TCR CDR3.

The TCR comes from a young woman with Graves disease. This sample comprised peripheral blood mononuclear cells (PBMCs), obtained at new diagnosis, from a patient treated with antithyroid drugs. The chain employs TRBV18 and TRBJ1-1; D gene ambiguous. This CDR3 reads CASSPNREIEAFF. Here the CDR3 DNA reads TGTGCCAGCTCACCCAACCGGGAGATTGAAGCTTTCTTT.